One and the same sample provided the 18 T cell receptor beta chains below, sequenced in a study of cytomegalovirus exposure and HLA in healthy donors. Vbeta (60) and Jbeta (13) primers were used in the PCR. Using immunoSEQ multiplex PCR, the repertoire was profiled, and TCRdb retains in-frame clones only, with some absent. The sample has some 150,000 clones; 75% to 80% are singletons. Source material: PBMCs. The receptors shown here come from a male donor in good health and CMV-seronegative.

The CDR3 DNA sequence: TGTGCCAGCAGCCCTGACAGGGGGGGAAGTCAGCCCCAGCATTTT. It yields the protein CASSPDRGGSQPQHF. This chain joins TRBV6-5 and TRBJ1-5; 9 bases fit TRBD1. CDR1 is MNHEY and CDR2 is SVGAGI in the germline V gene. J lost 6 bases, V lost 6 bases, and 9 bases had no gene match. The CDR3 sequence is 15 residues long.

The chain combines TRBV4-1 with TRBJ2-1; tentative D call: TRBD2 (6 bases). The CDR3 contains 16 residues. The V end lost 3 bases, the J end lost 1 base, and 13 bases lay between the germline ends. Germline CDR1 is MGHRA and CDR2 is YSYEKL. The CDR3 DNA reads TGCGCCAGCAGCCAGGTTGGGACTGGGTCCTACAATGAGCAGTTCTTC. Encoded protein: CASSQVGTGSYNEQFF.

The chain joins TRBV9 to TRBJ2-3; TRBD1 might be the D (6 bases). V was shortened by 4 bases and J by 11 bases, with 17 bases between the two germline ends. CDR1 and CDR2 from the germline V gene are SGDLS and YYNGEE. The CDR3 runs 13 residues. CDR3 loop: CASSSQGHRMQYF. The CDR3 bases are TGTGCCAGCAGCTCTCAGGGACACCGCATGCAGTATTTT.

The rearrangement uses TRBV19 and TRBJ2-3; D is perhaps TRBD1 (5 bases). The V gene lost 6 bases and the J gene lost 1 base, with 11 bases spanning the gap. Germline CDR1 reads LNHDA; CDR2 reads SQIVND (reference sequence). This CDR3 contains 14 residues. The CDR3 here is CASRLQGRTDTQYF. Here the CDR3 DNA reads TGTGCCAGTAGGCTCCAGGGTCGCACAGATACGCAGTATTTT.

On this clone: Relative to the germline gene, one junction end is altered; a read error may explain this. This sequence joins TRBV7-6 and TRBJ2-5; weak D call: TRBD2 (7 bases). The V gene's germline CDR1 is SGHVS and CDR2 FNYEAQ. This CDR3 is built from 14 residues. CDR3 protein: CASSPRGPQESQYF. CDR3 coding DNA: TGTGCCAGCAGCCCGCGGGGGCCCCAAGAGTCCCAGTACTTC.

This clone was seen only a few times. The CDR3, as DNA: TGTGCCAGCAGTGAATACAGGGGGCTAACTGGAAACACCATATATTTT. Residues: CASSEYRGLTGNTIYF. V is TRBV25-1 and J is TRBJ1-3, with TRBD1 identical over 8 bases. The CDR3 spans 16 residues. Germline V CDR1 and CDR2: MGHDK, SYGVNS. With 0 bases clipped from V and 2 bases from J, the junction kept 3 bases outside the gene matches.

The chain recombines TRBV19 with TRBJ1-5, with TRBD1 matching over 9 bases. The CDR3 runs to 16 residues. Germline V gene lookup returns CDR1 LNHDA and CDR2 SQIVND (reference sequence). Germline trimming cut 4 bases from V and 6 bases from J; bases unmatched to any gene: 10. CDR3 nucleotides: TGTGCCAGTAGTAAACAGGGGGCTTTAGAGGGTCAGCCCCAGCATTTT. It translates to CASSKQGALEGQPQHF. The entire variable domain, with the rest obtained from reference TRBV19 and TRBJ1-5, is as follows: DGGITQSPKYLFRKEGQNVTLSCEQNLNHDAMYWYRQDPGQGLRLIYYSQIVNDFQKGDIAEGYSVSREKKESFPLTVTSAQKNPTAFYLCASSKQGALEGQPQHFGDGTRLSIL.

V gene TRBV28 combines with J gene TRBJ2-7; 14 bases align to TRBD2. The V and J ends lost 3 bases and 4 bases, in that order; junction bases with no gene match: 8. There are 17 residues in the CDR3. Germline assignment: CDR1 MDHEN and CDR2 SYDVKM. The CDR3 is CASSLPFGTSGSYEQYF. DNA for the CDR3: TGTGCCAGCAGTTTGCCCTTCGGGACTAGCGGGAGTTACGAGCAGTACTTC. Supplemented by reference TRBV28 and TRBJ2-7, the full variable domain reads DVKVTQSSRYLVKRTGEKVFLECVQDMDHENMFWYRQDPGLGLRLIYFSYDVKMKEKGDIPEGYSVSREKKERFSLILESASTNQTSMYLCASSLPFGTSGSYEQYFGPGTRLTVT.

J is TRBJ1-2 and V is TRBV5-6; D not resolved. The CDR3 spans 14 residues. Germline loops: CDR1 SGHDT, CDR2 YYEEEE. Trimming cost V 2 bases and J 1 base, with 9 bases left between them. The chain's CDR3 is CASSFATYNYGYTF. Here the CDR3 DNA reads TGTGCCAGCAGCTTCGCCACCTATAACTATGGCTACACCTTC.

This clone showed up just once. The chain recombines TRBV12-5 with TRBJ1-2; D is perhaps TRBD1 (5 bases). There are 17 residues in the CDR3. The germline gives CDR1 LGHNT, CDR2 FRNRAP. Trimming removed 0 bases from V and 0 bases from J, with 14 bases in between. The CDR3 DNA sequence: TGTGCTAGTGGTTTGGTCCTCAGGGTGACAGCTAACTATGGCTACACCTTC. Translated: CASGLVLRVTANYGYTF.

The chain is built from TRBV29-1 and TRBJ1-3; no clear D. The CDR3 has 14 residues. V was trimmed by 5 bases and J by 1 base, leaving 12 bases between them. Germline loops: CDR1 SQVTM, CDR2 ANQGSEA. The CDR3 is CSVREVGSGNTIYF. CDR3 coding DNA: TGCAGCGTTCGGGAGGTCGGGTCTGGAAACACCATATATTTT.

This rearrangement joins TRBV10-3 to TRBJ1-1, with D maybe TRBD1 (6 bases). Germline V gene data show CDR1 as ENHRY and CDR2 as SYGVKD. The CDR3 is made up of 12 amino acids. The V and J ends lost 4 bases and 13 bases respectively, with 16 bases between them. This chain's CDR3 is CAISAGAGEGFF. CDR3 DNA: TGTGCCATCAGTGCAGGGGCGGGGGAGGGTTTCTTT.

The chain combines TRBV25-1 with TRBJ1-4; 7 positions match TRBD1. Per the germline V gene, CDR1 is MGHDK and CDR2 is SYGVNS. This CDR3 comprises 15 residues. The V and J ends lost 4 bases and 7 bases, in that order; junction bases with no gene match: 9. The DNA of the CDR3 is TGTGCCAGCAGTGTTCCGACAGGGTCGCGTGAAAAACTGTTTTTT. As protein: CASSVPTGSREKLFF.

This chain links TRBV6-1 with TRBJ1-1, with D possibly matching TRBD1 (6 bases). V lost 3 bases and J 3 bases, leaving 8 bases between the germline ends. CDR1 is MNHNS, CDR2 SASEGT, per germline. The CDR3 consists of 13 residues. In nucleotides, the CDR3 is TGTGCCAGCAGTGACAGGGGCTACACTGAAGCTTTCTTT. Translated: CASSDRGYTEAFF.

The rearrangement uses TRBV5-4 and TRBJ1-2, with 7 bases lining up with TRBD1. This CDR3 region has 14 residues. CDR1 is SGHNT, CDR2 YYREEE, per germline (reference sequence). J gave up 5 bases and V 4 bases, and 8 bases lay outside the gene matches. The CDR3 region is CASSPGTDLYGYTF. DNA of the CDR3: TGTGCCAGCAGCCCTGGGACAGATCTTTATGGCTACACCTTC.

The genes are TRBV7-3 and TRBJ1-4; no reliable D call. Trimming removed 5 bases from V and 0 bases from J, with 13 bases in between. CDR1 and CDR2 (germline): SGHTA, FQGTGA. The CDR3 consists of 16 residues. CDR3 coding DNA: TGTGCCAGCAGCGGGCCCTGGAACTCAACTAATGAAAAACTGTTTTTT. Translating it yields CASSGPWNSTNEKLFF.

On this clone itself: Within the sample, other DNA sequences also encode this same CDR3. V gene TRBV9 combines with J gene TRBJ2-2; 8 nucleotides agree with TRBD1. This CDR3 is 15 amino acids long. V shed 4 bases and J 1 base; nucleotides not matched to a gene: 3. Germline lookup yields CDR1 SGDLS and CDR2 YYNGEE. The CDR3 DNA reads TGTGCCAGCAGCCCTGGACAGGGGAACACCGGGGAGCTGTTTTTT. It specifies CASSPGQGNTGELFF.

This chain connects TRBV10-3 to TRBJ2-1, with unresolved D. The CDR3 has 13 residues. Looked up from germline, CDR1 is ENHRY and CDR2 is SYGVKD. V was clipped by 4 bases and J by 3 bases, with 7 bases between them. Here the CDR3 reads CAISATLYNEQFF. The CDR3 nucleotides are TGTGCCATCAGTGCGACTCTCTACAATGAGCAGTTCTTC.